This is a list of T cell receptor beta chains from one sample in a study of OX40 agonist ivuxolimab in advanced cancers. Assay: immunoSEQ multiplex PCR; the TCRdb copy retains only in-frame clones and omits some. This sample has some 69,000 clones, with 90% found just once. Here the sequenced sample was CD4+ or CD8+ T cells sorted from blood, taken in a trial of the OX40 agonist ivuxolimab. The source is an adult with an advanced solid tumor such as melanoma, head and neck, liver or kidney cancer. CDR3s include the opening cysteine and the closing phenylalanine or tryptophan. D genes are given only for firm matches. Clone size, where shown, is once, few, many, or a class for clones that have expanded.

TRBV6-1	.	.	TRBJ2-1	CASSNRALGNNEQFF	TGTGCCAGCAGTAACAGGGCTCTGGGGAACAATGAGCAGTTCTTC
TRBV11-2	.	.	TRBJ1-5	CASSLATNNQPQHF	TGTGCCAGCAGCTTAGCGACAAATAATCAGCCCCAGCATTTT
TRBV11-3	medium-sized	TRBD2	TRBJ2-1	CASSFRVAGVNEQFF	TGTGCCAGCAGCTTCCGGGTAGCGGGAGTTAATGAGCAGTTCTTC
TRBV21-1	.	.	TRBJ2-7	CASSTRDTYEQYF	TGTGCCAGCAGCACTAGGGACACCTACGAGCAGTACTTC
TRBV27	.	.	TRBJ2-2	CASSLGSPVELFF	TGTGCCAGCAGTTTGGGGTCACCGGTGGAGCTGTTTTTT
TRBV7-8	.	.	TRBJ2-5	CASSNTGRGETQYF	TGTGCCAGCAGCAACACAGGAAGGGGAGAGACCCAGTACTTC
TRBV6-1	.	TRBD1	TRBJ1-1	CASNRGAAMNTEAFF	TGTGCCAGCAACAGGGGGGCAGCTATGAACACTGAAGCTTTCTTT
TRBV14	.	.	TRBJ1-5	CASSQDWRQPQHF	TGTGCCAGCAGCCAAGATTGGCGTCAGCCCCAGCATTTT
TRBV11-3	.	TRBD1	TRBJ1-2	CASSQGDTTYGGYTF	TGTGCCAGCAGCCAGGGGGACACAACCTATGGTGGCTACACCTTC
TRBV5-5	.	.	TRBJ2-3	CASSLATETDTQYF	TGTGCCAGCAGCTTGGCCACAGAGACAGATACGCAGTATTTT
TRBV7-3	.	.	TRBJ2-5	CASSLGDNQETQYF	TGTGCCAGCAGCTTAGGGGACAACCAAGAGACCCAGTACTTC
TRBV7-9	.	TRBD1	TRBJ2-7	CASTAQTGNYEQYF	TGTGCCAGCACCGCCCAGACAGGGAACTACGAGCAGTACTTC
TRBV5-4	.	.	TRBJ2-3	CASNSGGPLGTDTQYF	TGTGCCAGCAACTCAGGTGGGCCATTGGGGACAGATACGCAGTATTTT
TRBV7-3	.	.	TRBJ2-5	CASSLLAQETQYF	TGTGCCAGCAGCTTACTCGCGCAAGAGACCCAGTACTTC
TRBV28	.	.	TRBJ2-3	CASSFKWGGTDTQYF	TGTGCCAGCAGTTTTAAGTGGGGAGGCACAGATACGCAGTATTTT
TRBV4-1	.	.	TRBJ2-6	CASSPRAIGANVLTF	TGCGCCAGCAGCCCAAGGGCAATAGGGGCCAACGTCCTGACTTTC
TRBV14	once	.	TRBJ2-7	CASSQGLGRDSYEQYF	TGTGCCAGCAGCCAAGGGCTAGGAAGGGACTCCTACGAGCAGTACTTC
TRBV30	.	TRBD1	TRBJ2-7	CAWIPDRVRLSEQYF	TGTGCCTGGATTCCGGACAGGGTGAGGCTTAGCGAGCAGTACTTC
TRBV7-3	.	TRBD1	TRBJ2-1	CASSLKKDRVHEQFF	TGTGCCAGCAGCTTAAAGAAGGACAGGGTCCATGAGCAGTTCTTC
TRBV5-4	.	TRBD1	TRBJ2-5	CASSTDRARETQYF	TGTGCCAGCAGCACGGACAGGGCGCGGGAGACCCAGTACTTC
TRBV9	.	.	TRBJ2-5	CASSNVGRGETQYF	TGTGCCAGCAGCAACGTTGGCCGGGGAGAGACCCAGTACTTC
TRBV18	.	.	TRBJ2-1	CASSPTKYNEQFF	TGTGCCAGCTCACCAACAAAATACAATGAGCAGTTCTTC
TRBV27	.	.	TRBJ2-7	CASSRQRAYEQYF	TGTGCCAGCAGCCGTCAGCGGGCCTACGAGCAGTACTTC
TRBV7-6	.	.	TRBJ2-3	CASSLSTARTDTQYF	TGTGCCAGCAGCTTATCAACGGCCCGCACAGATACGCAGTATTTT
TRBV9	.	TRBD1	TRBJ1-1	CASSVAPGQGSTEAFF	TGTGCCAGCAGCGTAGCTCCGGGACAGGGGTCCACTGAAGCTTTCTTT
TRBV5-4	.	TRBD2	TRBJ2-7	CASSLAGRVPLEQYF	TGTGCCAGCAGCTTGGCCGGGAGGGTCCCCCTCGAGCAGTACTTC
TRBV7-2	.	TRBD2	TRBJ2-6	CASSLAQGSGSAGANVLTF	TGTGCCAGCAGCTTAGCGCAGGGTAGCGGGAGCGCTGGGGCCAACGTCCTGACTTTC
TRBV2	.	TRBD2	TRBJ2-1	CASSQQAGARDEQFF	TGTGCCAGCAGCCAACAAGCGGGAGCTAGGGATGAGCAGTTCTTC
TRBV7-3	.	.	TRBJ2-7	CASSLDGSYEQYF	TGTGCCAGCAGCTTAGATGGTTCCTACGAGCAGTACTTC
TRBV4-1	.	TRBD1	TRBJ1-2	CASSQPGQGFGYTF	TGCGCCAGCAGCCAGCCGGGACAGGGGTTCGGCTACACCTTC
TRBV6-6	.	TRBD1	TRBJ2-7	CASSYSGTAYEQYF	TGTGCCAGCAGTTACTCTGGGACAGCCTACGAGCAGTACTTC
TRBV7-3	.	.	TRBJ2-3	CASSVNWGGTDTQYF	TGTGCCAGCAGCGTGAACTGGGGGGGCACAGATACGCAGTATTTT
TRBV14	.	TRBD1	TRBJ1-1	CASSPDRGRFATEAFF	TGTGCCAGCAGCCCTGACAGGGGGCGTTTTGCGACTGAAGCTTTCTTT
TRBV7-2	.	.	TRBJ1-5	CASSLWGPNQPQHF	TGTGCCAGCAGCTTATGGGGCCCAAATCAGCCCCAGCATTTT
TRBV11-3	.	TRBD2	TRBJ2-1	CASSLEAAGWNEQFF	TGTGCCAGCAGCTTAGAGGCAGCGGGGTGGAATGAGCAGTTCTTC